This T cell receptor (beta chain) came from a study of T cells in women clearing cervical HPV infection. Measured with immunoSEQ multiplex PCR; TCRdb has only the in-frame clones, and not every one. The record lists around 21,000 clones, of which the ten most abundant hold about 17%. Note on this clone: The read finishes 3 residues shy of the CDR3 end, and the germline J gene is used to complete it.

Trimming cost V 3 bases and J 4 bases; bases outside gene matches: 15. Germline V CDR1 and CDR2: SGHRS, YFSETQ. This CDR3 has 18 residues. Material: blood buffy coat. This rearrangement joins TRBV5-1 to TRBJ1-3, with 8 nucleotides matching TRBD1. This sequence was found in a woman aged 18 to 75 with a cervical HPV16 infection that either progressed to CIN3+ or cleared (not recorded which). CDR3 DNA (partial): TGCGCCAGCAGCTCGGGACAGGCTAACCGAGGGTTCGGAAACACC. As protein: CASSSGQANRGFGNT. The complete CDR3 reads CASSSGQANRGFGNTIYF.